Shown below are 4 T cell receptor beta chains from a single sample sequenced in a study of blood T cell repertoires in COVID-19. The data were produced by immunoSEQ multiplex PCR, yet TCRdb's version contains in-frame clones alone and is incomplete. The sample has under 200,000 clones, nearly 90% seen once. Sequencing input: peripheral blood. Receptors were obtained from a man in his 60s with active or convalescent COVID-19.

The rearrangement joins TRBV3-1 (or the pseudogene TRBV3-2) to TRBJ1-1, with D hard to call. The CDR3 is made up of 12 amino acids. CDR1 is LGHDT and CDR2 is YNNKEL in the germline V gene (reference sequence). Between the trimmed V and J ends, which lost 4 bases and 6 bases, there was a span of 9 bases. The CDR3 sequence: CASSPLGSEAFF. The CDR3 DNA follows: TGTGCCAGCAGCCCCCTCGGTTCTGAAGCTTTCTTT.

The genes are TRBV4-2 and TRBJ2-3; D might be TRBD2 (7 bases). CDR3 length equals 15 residues. V lost 1 base to trimming and J lost 5 bases, with 13 bases between them. Germline V lookup: CDR1 LGHNA, CDR2 YNFKEQ. CDR3 sequence (DNA): TGTGCCAGCAGCCAAGCAACAGGGAGGGTAGATACGCAGTATTTT. Protein product: CASSQATGRVDTQYF.

This chain links TRBV3-1 (or the pseudogene TRBV3-2) with TRBJ1-3; D is unclear. The CDR3 contains 15 residues. The V end lost 6 bases, the J end lost 0 bases, and 12 bases lay between the germline ends. Per the germline V gene, CDR1 is LGHDT and CDR2 is YNNKEL (reference sequence). CDR3 nucleotide sequence: TGTGCCAGCAGTCGTCTACACAGCTCTGGAAACACCATATATTTT. Translation gives CASSRLHSSGNTIYF.

The rearrangement uses TRBV27 and TRBJ1-6; D remains ambiguous. This CDR3 is 13 amino acids long. Germline-derived CDR1 and CDR2 are MNHEY and SMNVEV (reference sequence). V was pared by 7 bases and J by 7 bases, with 11 bases between. The CDR3 loop reads CASTSGTNSPLHF. The CDR3 nucleotides read TGTGCCAGCACTTCGGGTACGAATTCACCCCTCCACTTT.